These 29 T cell receptor beta chains share one sample of origin, sequenced in a study of vaccination and CD4 T cells after COVID-19. Sequence data for DNA of cultured CD4+ T cells were generated by the Oncomine TCR Beta short-read assay. TCRdb re-derived calls from the PCR reads in MiXCR, one entry per CDR3 protein. The data contain about 5,000 distinct CDR3 sequences, about 45% of them seen just once; the ten biggest clones take up less than 65%. The antigens for these receptors are not known. Treatment specified: 10-day PBMC culture with coronavirus spike peptide pools or control peptides (ViraFEST assay). The sequencing input was CD4+ T cells from blood, cultured in vitro. The receptors were sampled from a human donor who had recovered from COVID-19.

The rearrangement links TRBV5-5 to TRBJ2-7, with 8 bases identical to TRBD2. The trim removed 0 bases at V and 4 bases at J, leaving 9 bases unmatched. The CDR3 sequence is 16 residues long. The germline V gene has CDR1 SGHKS and CDR2 YYEKEE (reference sequence). CDR3 region: CASSLAPRGAWYEQYF. The CDR3 DNA follows: TGTGCCAGCAGCTTGGCCCCGCGGGGGGCTTGGTACGAGCAGTACTTC.

In this sample, this clonotype turned up a few times. The chain joins TRBV5-1 to TRBJ1-1, with D hard to call. From germline, CDR1 is SGHRS and CDR2 YFSETQ. Between the trimmed V and J ends, which lost 4 bases and 4 bases, there was a span of 11 bases. This CDR3 is 13 amino acids long. The chain's CDR3 is CASSRDPGTEAFF. Here the CDR3 DNA reads TGCGCCAGCAGCCGAGACCCGGGCACTGAAGCTTTCTTT. Full variable domain (rest looked up from reference TRBV5-1 and TRBJ1-1): KAGVTQTPRYLIKTRGQQVTLSCSPISGHRSVSWYQQTPGQGLQFLFEYFSETQRNKGNFPGRFSGRQFSNSRSEMNVSTLELGDSALYLCASSRDPGTEAFFGQGTRLTVV.

The V and J genes are TRBV29-1 and TRBJ1-1; D call uncertain. CDR1 and CDR2 (germline): SQVTM, ANQGSEA. The V and J ends lost 0 bases and 8 bases respectively, with 19 bases between them. The CDR3 is 15 amino acids. In DNA, the CDR3 is TGCAGCGTTGAAGAAGGGCCCCTCTCCTTCCCAGAAGCTTTCTTT. This sequence encodes CSVEEGPLSFPEAFF.

The chain is built from TRBV30 and TRBJ1-2; D remains unclear. The V end was cut by 8 bases, the J end by 4 bases, with 26 bases between. The length of the CDR3 is 16 residues. The germline V gene encodes CDR1 GTSNPN and CDR2 SVGIG (reference sequence). Here the CDR3 reads CAGRNKRRGEGYGYTF. As DNA, the CDR3 is TGTGCCGGGCGAAACAAAAGGCGGGGAGAAGGCTATGGCTACACCTTC.

This clonotype rates as medium-sized. The rearrangement links TRBV21-1 to TRBJ1-1; the D call TRBD1 from the table was never checked on the DNA. TRBV21-1 is assigned pseudogene status. The CDR3 is 12 residues long. The CDR3 spells CCSATGFTEAFF. The CDR3 DNA reads as TGTTGTTCCGCGACAGGGTTCACTGAAGCTTTCTTT.

This clonotype turned up a few times. The chain has TRBV6-1 and TRBJ1-1; no clear D gene. The length of the CDR3 is 14 residues. Trimming took 10 bases from V and 1 from J, leaving 16 bases between them. Germline lookup yields CDR1 MNHNS and CDR2 SASEGT. Written as DNA, the CDR3 is TGTGCCACCCTTAAAGGCATGCCGAACACTGAAGCTTTCTTT. It specifies CATLKGMPNTEAFF.

The J gene is TRBJ1-5, the V gene TRBV7-2; weak D call: TRBD1 (6 bases). This CDR3 contains 13 residues. Trimming took 2 bases from V and 4 from J, leaving 6 bases between them. Germline loops: CDR1 SGHTA, CDR2 FQGNSA. The CDR3 region is CASSLRGNQPQHF. CDR3 in DNA: TGTGCCAGCAGCTTAAGGGGGAATCAGCCCCAGCATTTT.

The rearrangement joins TRBV5-6 to TRBJ1-6, with D possibly being TRBD1 (6 bases). V lost 4 bases and J lost 9, with 17 bases in between. Germline-derived CDR1 and CDR2 are SGHDT and YYEEEE. CDR3 length equals 15 residues. Here the CDR3 reads CASSRAGGGVSPLHF. The CDR3 nucleotides read TGTGCCAGCAGCCGAGCGGGAGGGGGAGTTTCACCCCTCCACTTT.

In DNA form, the CDR3 reads TGTGCCAGCAGTTTATCGGGGGTGATGGGGACCCAGTACTTC. Translation: CASSLSGVMGTQYF. The rearrangement links TRBV27 to TRBJ2-5, with D tentatively TRBD1 or TRBD2 (5 bases each). Trimming left V 0 bases short and J 7 bases short, with 12 bases between. The CDR3 runs 14 residues. Germline CDR1 and CDR2: MNHEY and SMNVEV (reference sequence).

This clonotype has just a few counts. The chain recombines TRBV20-1 with TRBJ2-1; 10 bases fit TRBD1. V shed 5 bases, J shed 7 bases, and the junction held 11 bases outside the gene matches. Germline V gives CDR1 DFQATT, CDR2 SNEGSKA (reference sequence). The CDR3 is 15 residues long. CDR3 sequence reads: CSARPRDRGDNEQFF. The CDR3 nucleotides are TGCAGTGCTCGACCCCGGGACAGGGGTGATAATGAGCAGTTCTTC.

V is TRBV7-9 and J is TRBJ2-3; D call uncertain. The V end was cut by 1 base, the J end by 1 base, with 12 bases between. The germline gives CDR1 SEHNR, CDR2 FQNEAQ (reference sequence). The CDR3 is made up of 16 amino acids. Written as DNA, the CDR3 is TGTGCCAGCAGCTTAGTTATGGCAGGCGGCACAGATACGCAGTATTTT. Its translation is CASSLVMAGGTDTQYF.

The chain combines TRBV6-1 with TRBJ1-5; a weak D match, TRBD1 (5 bases). Trimming left V 1 base short and J 2 bases short, with 9 bases between. CDR3 length: 15 residues. Germline values: CDR1 MNHNS, CDR2 SASEGT. The CDR3 spells CASSEVGHGNQPQHF. CDR3 sequence (DNA): TGTGCCAGCAGTGAAGTCGGACATGGCAATCAGCCCCAGCATTTT.

Only a few counts were recorded for this clonotype. CDR3 nucleotide sequence: TGTGCCAGCAGCAAAGGCATCCGGGTCTATGGCTACACCTTC. Translated, it gives CASSKGIRVYGYTF. The genes are TRBV21-1 and TRBJ1-2; the table's D call, TRBD1, has no DNA check behind it. TRBV21-1 is a pseudogene locus. This CDR3 is 14 amino acids long.

There are a few counts of this clonotype. The chain has TRBV6-2 or TRBV6-3 and TRBJ1-1; no definite D call. With 4 bases removed from V and 1 base from J, the gap between germline ends came to 7 bases. The CDR3 contains 13 residues. The germline V gene encodes CDR1 MNHEY and CDR2 SVGEGT. The CDR3 is CASSLRENTEAFF. CDR3 bases: TGTGCCAGCAGTTTACGGGAGAACACTGAAGCTTTCTTT.

CDR3 loop: CAWIRDRRNYGYTF. CDR3 bases: TGTGCCTGGATCAGGGACAGGCGTAATTATGGCTACACCTTC. This chain links TRBV30 with TRBJ1-2; 8 nucleotides match TRBD1. The CDR3 length is 14 residues. Germline-derived CDR1 and CDR2 are GTSNPN and SVGIG (reference sequence). The V segment lost 4 bases and the J segment 5 bases; nucleotides outside the gene matches: 9.

The CDR3 spells CASSPGGALLGERENYEQYF. DNA of the CDR3: TGTGCCAGTAGTCCGGGAGGGGCCCTCCTGGGTGAGCGGGAGAACTACGAGCAGTACTTC. The rearrangement joins TRBV19 to TRBJ2-7; 8 bases map to TRBD2. The V and J ends lost 5 bases and 3 bases, in that order; junction bases with no gene match: 24. CDR1 is LNHDA and CDR2 is SQIVND in the germline V gene (reference sequence). This CDR3 comprises 20 residues.

The CDR3 DNA is TGTGCCGCCAGGACGGAGAACACTGAAGCTTTCTTT. Amino acids: CAARTENTEAFF. This sequence joins TRBV6-2 or TRBV6-3 and TRBJ1-1; the D is unclear. The CDR3 has 12 residues. V lost 11 bases and J 1 base, leaving 11 bases between the germline ends. The V gene's germline CDR1 is MNHEY and CDR2 SVGEGT.

There are a few counts of this clonotype. The chain is built from TRBV20-1 and TRBJ1-2; D uncertain. V was pared by 4 bases and J by 8 bases, with 14 bases between. Per the germline V gene, CDR1 is DFQATT and CDR2 is SNEGSKA (reference sequence). The CDR3 is 12 amino acids. The CDR3: CSATLGRGGYTF. Here the CDR3 DNA reads TGCAGTGCTACTTTGGGTAGAGGGGGCTACACCTTC.

The chain recombines TRBV20-1 with TRBJ2-1, with TRBD2 matching over 8 bases. CDR1 is DFQATT and CDR2 is SNEGSKA in the germline V gene (reference sequence). The trim removed 5 bases at V and 3 bases at J, leaving 6 bases unmatched. CDR3 length: 14 amino acids. The CDR3 coding sequence is TGCAGTGCTCCCAGCGGGGGACGCTACAATGAGCAGTTCTTC. The encoded protein is CSAPSGGRYNEQFF.

This chain uses TRBV7-9 with TRBJ2-3; D is ambiguous. The ends were cut back, 8 bases at V and 1 base at J, with 4 bases in the middle. The CDR3 length is 11 residues. Germline loops: CDR1 SEHNR, CDR2 FQNEAQ (reference sequence). The CDR3 nucleotides read TGTGCCAGCGTCGGCACAGATACGCAGTATTTT. It encodes CASVGTDTQYF.

The chain employs TRBV11-2 and TRBJ2-1, with 10 bases fitting TRBD1. The CDR3 runs to 17 residues. The junction had 9 bases not matched to a gene; V was cut back by 4 bases and J by 3 bases. Germline lookup yields CDR1 SGHAT and CDR2 FQNNGV. CDR3 sequence (DNA): TGTGCCAGCAGCTCCATAGCCCGGGACAGGGGCTACAATGAGCAGTTCTTC. Amino acid sequence: CASSSIARDRGYNEQFF.

The V call is TRBV4-2, the J call TRBJ2-7, with TRBD1 matching 7 bases. This CDR3 is built from 15 residues. V trimming: 0 bases; J trimming: 0 bases; junction bases outside the gene matches: 2. Per germline, CDR1 LGHNA and CDR2 YNFKEQ. CDR3 bases: TGTGCCAGCAGCCAAGAGAGGGACAGCTCCTACGAGCAGTACTTC. Translating it yields CASSQERDSSYEQYF.

This clonotype was picked up a small number of times. V is TRBV20-1 and J is TRBJ2-3, with 9 bases aligning to TRBD1. The germline V gene encodes CDR1 DFQATT and CDR2 SNEGSKA (reference sequence). The CDR3 is made up of 14 amino acids. V gave up 2 bases and J gave up 5 bases; unmatched junction bases: 5. The CDR3 loop is CSARNRGLRDTQYF. CDR3 DNA sequence: TGCAGTGCTAGAAACAGGGGGCTTCGAGATACGCAGTATTTT.

V and J are TRBV12-3 or TRBV12-4 and TRBJ1-2; tentative D call: TRBD1 (5 bases). CDR3 size: 12 residues. V was clipped by 4 bases and J by 8 bases, with 11 bases between them. CDR3 DNA: TGTGCCAGCAGTTGGGGACGGGCAGGCTACACCTTC. Its translation is CASSWGRAGYTF.

The gene calls are TRBV19 and TRBJ1-5; D is undetermined. The CDR3 covers 17 residues. Germline V gives CDR1 LNHDA, CDR2 SQIVND (reference sequence). Trimming pared 5 bases from V and 1 base from J, leaving 18 bases between. The CDR3 sequence: CASSPSRRVPSNQPQHF. The DNA for the CDR3 is TGTGCCAGTAGTCCCAGTCGTCGGGTTCCGAGCAATCAGCCCCAGCATTTT.

The chain employs TRBV5-6 and TRBJ2-3; 9 bases are shared with TRBD2. CDR3 length: 16 residues. The trim removed 2 bases at V and 7 bases at J, leaving 11 bases unmatched. CDR1 is SGHDT and CDR2 is YYEEEE in the germline V gene. CDR3 residues: CASSLVASGEGNTQYF. CDR3 DNA sequence: TGTGCCAGCAGCTTAGTGGCTAGCGGGGAGGGGAATACGCAGTATTTT.

The rearrangement joins TRBV7-2 to TRBJ1-1; the D is unclear. The CDR3 is made up of 13 amino acids. Per the germline V gene, CDR1 is SGHTA and CDR2 is FQGNSA. The V gene lost 2 bases and the J gene lost 8 bases, with 12 bases spanning the gap. The CDR3 loop reads CASSLQIKWEAFF. DNA for the CDR3: TGTGCCAGCAGCTTACAAATAAAATGGGAAGCTTTCTTT. Combining the CDR3 with reference TRBV7-2 and TRBJ1-1 gives the whole variable domain GAGVSQSPSNKVTEKGKDVELRCDPISGHTALYWYRQSLGQGLEFLIYFQGNSAPDKSGLPSDRFSAERTGGSVSTLTIQRTQQEDSAVYLCASSLQIKWEAFFGQGTRLTVV.

The V call is TRBV24-1, the J call TRBJ2-3; D ambiguous. Trimming shortened V by 3 bases and J by 4 bases, and 7 bases separated the two germline ends. The CDR3 contains 13 residues. Germline loops: CDR1 KGHDR, CDR2 SFDVKD. The CDR3 nucleotides are TGTGCCACCAGTGATCACAAATCAGATACGCAGTATTTT. Encoded protein: CATSDHKSDTQYF.

The chain recombines TRBV5-1 with TRBJ2-3, with D perhaps matching TRBD1 (7 bases). This CDR3 has 14 amino acids. CDR1 is SGHRS, CDR2 YFSETQ, per germline. V was shortened by 2 bases and J by 5 bases, with 12 bases between the two germline ends. The DNA for the CDR3 is TGCGCCAGCAGCTTCACCCAGGGGGGAGATACGCAGTATTTT. It encodes CASSFTQGGDTQYF.